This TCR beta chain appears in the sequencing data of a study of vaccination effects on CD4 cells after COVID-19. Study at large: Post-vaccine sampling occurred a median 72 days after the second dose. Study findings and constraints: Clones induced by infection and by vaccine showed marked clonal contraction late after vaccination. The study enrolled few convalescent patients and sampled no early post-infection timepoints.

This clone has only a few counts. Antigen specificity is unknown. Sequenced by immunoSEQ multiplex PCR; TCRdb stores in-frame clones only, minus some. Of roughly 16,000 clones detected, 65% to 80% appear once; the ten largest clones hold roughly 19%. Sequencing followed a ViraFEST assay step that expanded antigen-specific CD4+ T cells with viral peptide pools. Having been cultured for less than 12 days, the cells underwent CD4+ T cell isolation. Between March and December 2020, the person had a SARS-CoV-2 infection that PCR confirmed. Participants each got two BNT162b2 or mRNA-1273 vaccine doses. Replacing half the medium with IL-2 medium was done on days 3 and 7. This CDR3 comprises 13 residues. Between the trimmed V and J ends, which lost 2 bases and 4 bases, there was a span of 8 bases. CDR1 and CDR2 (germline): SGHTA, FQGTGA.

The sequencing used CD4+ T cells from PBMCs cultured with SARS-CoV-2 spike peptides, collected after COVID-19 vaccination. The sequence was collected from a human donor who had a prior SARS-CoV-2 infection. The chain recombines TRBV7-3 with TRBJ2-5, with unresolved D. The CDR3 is CASSLEVTETQYF. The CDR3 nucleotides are TGTGCCAGCAGCTTAGAGGTCACAGAGACCCAGTACTTC.